The rows below give T cell receptor beta chains drawn from one sample of a study of blood T cell repertoires in COVID-19. TCRdb's copy holds only in-frame clones and misses some; the assay was immunoSEQ multiplex PCR. The table has under 70,000 clones, about 91% seen once. The sample consisted of peripheral blood. The receptors stem from a woman in her 70s with acute or convalescent COVID-19. Both conserved end residues are part of each CDR3. Each record gives: D gene, V gene, clone size, J gene, CDR3 protein, CDR3 DNA. A D gene is named only where the DNA matches it firmly. The size of a clone is reported for some rows only, either as once, few or many, or as a class for expanded clones.

TRBD1	TRBV7-9	.	TRBJ1-2	CASSLRQGEVGYTF	TGTGCCAGCAGCTTACGGCAGGGGGAGGTAGGCTACACCTTC
.	TRBV19	once	TRBJ1-5	CASSRSRTTNQPQHF	TGTGCCAGTAGTCGCTCCCGGACAACGAATCAGCCCCAGCATTTT
TRBD2	TRBV28	.	TRBJ2-3	CASTLRGGGADTQYF	TGTGCCAGCACTCTCCGGGGGGGCGGCGCAGATACGCAGTATTTT
TRBD1	TRBV30	few	TRBJ1-6	CAWGPTGRLSPLHF	TGTGCCTGGGGCCCGACAGGGAGGTTGTCACCCCTCCACTTT
TRBD2	TRBV4-3	.	TRBJ2-7	CASSQDRAGHEQYF	TGCGCCAGCAGCCAAGATAGAGCGGGGCACGAGCAGTACTTC
.	TRBV10-3	.	TRBJ2-2	CAILDRNTGELFF	TGTGCCATCCTCGACAGAAACACCGGGGAGCTGTTTTTT
.	TRBV18	.	TRBJ1-1	CASSPIRNTEAFF	TGTGCCAGCTCACCTATTCGGAACACTGAAGCTTTCTTT
.	TRBV12-3/TRBV12-4	.	TRBJ2-7	CASSYTYEQYF	TGTGCCAGCAGTTATACCTACGAGCAGTACTTC
.	TRBV6-6	.	TRBJ2-7	CASGSGQSYEQYF	TGTGCCAGCGGGAGTGGACAGTCCTACGAGCAGTACTTC
.	TRBV28	.	TRBJ1-3	CASSFPAGTGNTIYF	TGTGCCAGCAGTTTCCCTGCCGGGACTGGAAACACCATATATTTT
TRBD2	TRBV7-6	.	TRBJ2-5	CASAGSGRTQETQYF	TGTGCCAGCGCGGGGAGCGGGAGGACTCAAGAGACCCAGTACTTC
.	TRBV19	.	TRBJ2-7	CASSIEDSDEQYF	TGTGCCAGTAGTATAGAGGACAGTGACGAGCAGTACTTC
.	TRBV5-6	.	TRBJ1-2	CASSLDEQARGYTF	TGTGCCAGCAGCTTGGACGAACAGGCAAGAGGCTACACCTTC
.	TRBV21-1	.	TRBJ1-2	CASSKGIPSRIPFINYGYTF	TGTGCCAGCAGCAAAGGAATTCCCTCCAGAATCCCTTTTATTAACTATGGCTACACCTTC
TRBD2	TRBV30	.	TRBJ2-3	CAWSSDGLAGGGDTQYF	TGTGCCTGGAGTTCCGATGGACTAGCGGGAGGAGGAGATACGCAGTATTTT
.	TRBV3-1/TRBV3-2	.	TRBJ1-3	CASSPGGTHSGNTIYF	TGTGCCAGCAGCCCCGGGGGGACCCACTCTGGAAACACCATATATTTT
.	TRBV28	.	TRBJ1-1	CASRLQGNKAFF	TGTGCCAGCAGGCTACAGGGTAATAAAGCTTTCTTT
.	TRBV28	.	TRBJ2-2	CASQEALTGELFF	TGTGCCAGCCAGGAAGCCCTCACCGGGGAGCTGTTTTTT
.	TRBV9	.	TRBJ2-2	CASSPRDNMNTGELFF	TGTGCCAGCAGCCCCCGCGACAATATGAACACCGGGGAGCTGTTTTTT
TRBD1	TRBV7-3	.	TRBJ2-2	CASRGQAFTGELFF	TGTGCCAGCAGAGGACAGGCGTTCACCGGGGAGCTGTTTTTT
.	TRBV27	.	TRBJ1-6	CASRRAGENSPLHF	TGTGCCAGTCGGCGGGCAGGGGAAAATTCACCCCTCCACTTT
TRBD1	TRBV28	.	TRBJ1-6	CASTEGQGNSPLHF	TGTGCCAGCACGGAGGGACAGGGTAATTCACCCCTCCACTTT
TRBD1	TRBV28	.	TRBJ1-5	CASSSMTGTAFNQPQHF	TGTGCCAGCAGTTCAATGACCGGGACAGCCTTCAATCAGCCCCAGCATTTT
TRBD1	TRBV5-1	.	TRBJ1-5	CASSPGQGLNQPQHF	TGCGCCAGCAGCCCTGGACAGGGCCTCAATCAGCCCCAGCATTTT
.	TRBV9	.	TRBJ2-7	CASSVAGGDSYEQYF	TGTGCCAGCAGCGTAGCTGGCGGGGACTCCTACGAGCAGTACTTC
.	TRBV28	.	TRBJ1-5	CASSLRGDQPQHF	TGTGCCAGCAGTTTACGGGGGGATCAGCCCCAGCATTTT
.	TRBV29-1	.	TRBJ1-1	CSVQGRDGVGTEAFF	TGCAGCGTTCAAGGCAGGGATGGGGTGGGCACTGAAGCTTTCTTT
.	TRBV30	.	TRBJ1-5	CAWSSGTTQISNQPQHF	TGTGCCTGGAGTTCCGGGACAACCCAGATTAGCAATCAGCCCCAGCATTTT
TRBD1	TRBV18	few	TRBJ1-1	CASSPRGQGLGTEAFF	TGTGCCAGCTCACCACGGGGACAGGGTCTAGGCACTGAAGCTTTCTTT
.	TRBV9	.	TRBJ1-6	CASSPGQNNSPLHF	TGTGCCAGCAGCCCCGGACAGAATAATTCACCCCTCCACTTT
.	TRBV20-1	.	TRBJ2-5	CSASRDYEETQYF	TGCAGTGCTAGTAGAGACTACGAAGAGACCCAGTACTTC
TRBD1	TRBV5-1	.	TRBJ1-2	CASSLDPTYGQGEDGYTF	TGCGCCAGCAGCCTTGACCCCACTTACGGACAGGGCGAAGATGGCTACACCTTC
.	TRBV9	.	TRBJ1-1	CASSFSPENTEAFF	TGTGCCAGCAGCTTTAGCCCGGAGAACACTGAAGCTTTCTTT
.	TRBV7-9	.	TRBJ2-2	CASSFRDSHRELFF	TGTGCCAGCAGCTTCCGGGACTCGCATAGGGAGCTGTTTTTT
TRBD1	TRBV20-1	once	TRBJ1-2	CSASRRTGFNYGYTF	TGCAGTGCTAGTAGGCGGACAGGATTTAACTATGGCTACACCTTC
.	TRBV10-3	.	TRBJ1-2	CATDWGGSEGYTF	TGTGCCACCGACTGGGGGGGTTCCGAGGGCTACACCTTC
.	TRBV27	once	TRBJ1-1	CASSLWQGRGTGTEAFF	TGTGCCAGCAGTTTATGGCAAGGGAGGGGGACGGGCACTGAAGCTTTCTTT
.	TRBV12-3/TRBV12-4	.	TRBJ1-1	CASSLTGYSEAFF	TGTGCCAGCAGTCTCACAGGGTATTCTGAAGCTTTCTTT
TRBD1	TRBV12-3/TRBV12-4	.	TRBJ2-5	CASSRGQHETQYF	TGTGCCAGCAGCAGGGGGCAGCACGAGACCCAGTACTTC
.	TRBV19	.	TRBJ1-5	CASSEQPSNQPQHF	TGTGCCAGTAGTGAGCAACCCAGCAATCAGCCCCAGCATTTT
TRBD2	TRBV27	.	TRBJ2-1	CASSPLPAGGPGEQFF	TGTGCCAGCAGTCCCCTCCCCGCGGGAGGGCCGGGGGAGCAGTTCTTC
.	TRBV6-5	.	TRBJ1-1	CASAHGGRGNTEAFF	TGTGCCAGCGCCCATGGAGGCAGGGGGAACACTGAAGCTTTCTTT
TRBD1	TRBV12-3/TRBV12-4	.	TRBJ2-2	CASTNTGTGKVFF	TGTGCCAGCACTAATACCGGGACAGGAAAGGTGTTTTTT